What follows are 20 T cell receptor beta chains derived from one specimen sequenced in a study of response to subunit inactivated influenza vaccine. MiXCR, run by TCRdb on the RT-PCR reads, gives a single entry per CDR3 protein. The table records roughly 540,000 distinct CDR3 sequences, 20% to 25% of them present only once. A further study also used this sample, focusing on T cells expressing NK-cell markers. That paper notes: TCR beta cDNA was generated via 5'RACE template switching incorporating UMIs.

This specimen was CD4+ T cells sorted from PBMCs, taken roughly 12 days after vaccination. The receptors originated from a man aged 45-65 years who received an inactivated influenza vaccine.

J is TRBJ2-3 and V is TRBV11-2, with a weak D call TRBD1 (6 bases). Germline CDR1 is SGHAT and CDR2 is FQNNGV. V lost 1 base and J lost 10, with 18 bases in between. The CDR3 sequence is 15 residues long. DNA for the CDR3: TGTGCCAGCAGCTTAGGGGACAACCCCTTCCGAGCGCAGTATTTT. Translating it yields CASSLGDNPFRAQYF.

This clonotype occurred a few times. The genes are TRBV20-1 and TRBJ1-2, with TRBD1 matching over 7 bases. Germline V gene lookup returns CDR1 DFQATT and CDR2 SNEGSKA (reference sequence). This CDR3 is 15 amino acids long. Trimming took 3 bases from V and 4 from J; bases not matched to a gene: 11. Here the CDR3 reads CSASPRGGSLYGYTF. CDR3 bases: TGCAGTGCTAGTCCCCGAGGGGGCAGCCTCTATGGCTACACCTTC.

This clonotype was seen a handful of times. This chain connects TRBV12-3 or TRBV12-4 to TRBJ1-5, with no clear D. Trimming shortened V by 5 bases and J by 0 bases, and 11 bases separated the two germline ends. The CDR3 sequence is 15 residues long. The CDR3 DNA is TGTGCCAGCAGTGGGCAGAGCTTTAGCAATCAGCCCCAGCATTTT. Protein sequence: CASSGQSFSNQPQHF.

This clonotype has just a few counts. The V call is TRBV2, the J call TRBJ2-4, with 13 bases aligning to TRBD2. J gave up 2 bases and V 5 bases, and 12 bases lay outside the gene matches. The length of the CDR3 is 19 residues. Per germline, CDR1 SNHLY and CDR2 FYNNEI. The CDR3 DNA reads as TGTGCCAGCAGTAGTACGGGACTAGCGGGAACCCCGTCCAAAAACATTCAGTACTTC. Amino acids: CASSSTGLAGTPSKNIQYF.

The table lists this clonotype with a count of one. The germline gene is not matched at one end of the junction; a read error may be the cause. The J gene is TRBJ2-5, the V gene TRBV5-1; no reliable D call. Germline-derived CDR1 and CDR2 are SGHRS and YFSETQ. The length of the CDR3 is 14 residues. The CDR3 protein is CASSRPNSQKTQYF. As DNA, the CDR3 is TGCGCCAGCAGCAGACCGAATTCCCAAAAGACCCAGTACTTC.

This clonotype appeared a few times. This chain links TRBV28 with TRBJ2-7; D is perhaps TRBD2 (6 bases). Germline V gene data show CDR1 as MDHEN and CDR2 as SYDVKM. This CDR3 region has 16 residues. V was cut by 2 bases and J by 6 bases, with 20 bases left in between. The CDR3 DNA reads TGTGCCAGCAGTTTACGGGGCGGTGGGACTGGGGTCGAGCAGTACTTC. The encoded protein is CASSLRGGGTGVEQYF.

The chain couples TRBV7-2 to TRBJ1-2; unclear D gene. The CDR3 is made up of 14 amino acids. V was cut by 2 bases and J by 6 bases, with 13 bases left in between. The germline gives CDR1 SGHTA, CDR2 FQGNSA. CDR3 coding DNA: TGTGCCAGCAGCTTATTTCAGGCTGGCGATGGCTACACCTTC. Translated, it gives CASSLFQAGDGYTF.

This clonotype has ten or more counts. The chain couples TRBV20-1 to TRBJ2-2, with 10 positions matching TRBD1. The CDR3 spans 14 residues. Per germline, CDR1 DFQATT and CDR2 SNEGSKA (reference sequence). The trim removed 3 bases at V and 7 bases at J, leaving 5 bases unmatched. CDR3 sequence (DNA): TGCAGTGCTAGCAGGACAGGGGGTGTCGGGGAGCTGTTTTTT. Residues: CSASRTGGVGELFF.

V and J are TRBV19 and TRBJ1-5; TRBD1 aligns across 7 bases. CDR1 and CDR2 (germline): LNHDA, SQIVND (reference sequence). The CDR3 is made up of 15 amino acids. The ends lost 1 base at V and 3 bases at J; junction bases unmatched: 3. CDR3 sequence: CASSIGGTVNQPQHF. The CDR3 DNA follows: TGTGCCAGTAGTATAGGAGGGACAGTCAATCAGCCCCAGCATTTT. The full variable domain, rest sourced from reference TRBV19 and TRBJ1-5, is DGGITQSPKYLFRKEGQNVTLSCEQNLNHDAMYWYRQDPGQGLRLIYYSQIVNDFQKGDIAEGYSVSREKKESFPLTVTSAQKNPTAFYLCASSIGGTVNQPQHFGDGTRLSIL.

The chain couples TRBV4-2 to TRBJ2-5, with 13 nucleotides matching TRBD2. V shed 4 bases and J 3 bases; nucleotides not matched to a gene: 5. Germline-derived CDR1 and CDR2 are LGHNA and YNFKEQ. The CDR3 is made up of 16 amino acids. This CDR3 reads CASSPRGTSGEETQYF. For the CDR3, the DNA is TGTGCCAGCAGCCCCAGAGGGACTAGCGGGGAAGAGACCCAGTACTTC.

This clonotype appeared a few times. The rearrangement links TRBV6-2 or TRBV6-3 to TRBJ2-1, with a possible D match to TRBD2 (6 bases). V was pared by 6 bases and J by 8 bases, with 14 bases between. Per the germline V gene, CDR1 is MNHEY and CDR2 is SVGEGT. This CDR3 contains 13 residues. CDR3: CASRRDSWDEQFF. The CDR3 DNA follows: TGTGCCAGCAGAAGGGACTCCTGGGATGAGCAGTTCTTC.

The chain is built from TRBV6-2 or TRBV6-3 and TRBJ1-4, with TRBD1 as a possible D gene (6 bases). V was shortened by 7 bases and J by 5 bases, with 17 bases between the two germline ends. The germline CDR1 and CDR2 sequences are MNHEY and SVGEGT. The CDR3 covers 15 residues. DNA of the CDR3: TGTGCCAGCAACGGTCCGGGACATCTAAATGAAAAACTGTTTTTT. It specifies CASNGPGHLNEKLFF.

J is TRBJ2-2 and V is TRBV10-3; TRBD1 might be the D (5 bases). V lost 4 bases, J lost 5 bases, and 8 bases lay in between. This CDR3 has 13 residues. Per the germline V gene, CDR1 is ENHRY and CDR2 is SYGVKD. CDR3 coding DNA: TGTGCCATCAGTGGACAGCAAACCGGGGAGCTGTTTTTT. Translating gives CAISGQQTGELFF.

The chain carries TRBV4-3 and TRBJ2-2, with a weak D call TRBD2 (7 bases). This CDR3 comprises 12 residues. Germline lookup yields CDR1 LGHNA and CDR2 YSLEER. With 3 bases removed from V and 13 bases from J, the gap between germline ends came to 12 bases. Here the CDR3 reads CASSHRGGSLFF. CDR3 in DNA: TGCGCCAGCAGCCATAGGGGGGGTTCGCTGTTTTTT.

This clonotype was recorded a few times. This chain uses TRBV5-4 with TRBJ2-7; D uncertain. The CDR3 loop spans 14 amino acids. The ends were cut back, 0 bases at V and 7 bases at J, with 14 bases in the middle. Germline CDR1 is SGHNT and CDR2 is YYREEE (reference sequence). Written as DNA, the CDR3 is TGTGCCAGCAGCTTGGCCCCGAGTTGGTTAGAGCAGTACTTC. Translating it yields CASSLAPSWLEQYF.

This chain links TRBV5-1 with TRBJ2-1; perhaps TRBD2 as D (7 bases). CDR1 and CDR2 (germline): SGHRS, YFSETQ. V gave up 5 bases and J gave up 4 bases, with 16 bases separating them. CDR3 size: 15 residues. CDR3 DNA: TGCGCCAGCAGTTTCTCGGGGGGCTATTACAATGAGCAGTTCTTC. Translation: CASSFSGGYYNEQFF.

Many counts were recorded for this clonotype. The genes are TRBV12-3 or TRBV12-4 and TRBJ2-2, with 9 positions matching TRBD1. With V trimmed by 6 bases and J by 2 bases, 4 bases remained unmatched. There are 15 residues in the CDR3. CDR3 sequence reads: CASRRDRVNTGELFF. CDR3 nucleotides: TGTGCCAGCAGGAGGGACAGGGTAAACACCGGGGAGCTGTTTTTT.

V usage is TRBV20-1 and J usage is TRBJ2-7; 7 bases match TRBD2. From germline, CDR1 is DFQATT and CDR2 SNEGSKA (reference sequence). The CDR3 totals 13 residues. V gave up 2 bases and J gave up 3 bases; unmatched junction bases: 4. CDR3 DNA: TGCAGTGCTAGAAGGGCGGGGGTCTACGAGCAGTACTTC. Translated, it gives CSARRAGVYEQYF.

This clonotype was seen more than once but under ten times. This chain uses TRBV5-1 with TRBJ2-7, with a tentative D call TRBD2 (6 bases). The CDR3 is 14 amino acids. Between the trimmed V and J ends, which lost 5 bases and 1 base, there was a span of 13 bases. Germline V gene sequence: CDR1 SGHRS, CDR2 YFSETQ. CDR3 loop: CASSWRGNSYEQYF. Written as DNA, the CDR3 is TGCGCCAGCAGTTGGCGGGGCAATTCCTACGAGCAGTACTTC.

This clonotype was observed a handful of times. The chain employs TRBV7-2 and TRBJ2-7, with D possibly being TRBD1 (5 bases). The germline V gene encodes CDR1 SGHTA and CDR2 FQGNSA. The CDR3 contains 16 residues. Trimming cost V 1 base and J 7 bases, with 20 bases left between them. CDR3 amino acids: CASSLEWAVRGSEQYF. As DNA, the CDR3 is TGTGCCAGCAGCTTAGAGTGGGCGGTTAGGGGCTCTGAGCAGTACTTC.